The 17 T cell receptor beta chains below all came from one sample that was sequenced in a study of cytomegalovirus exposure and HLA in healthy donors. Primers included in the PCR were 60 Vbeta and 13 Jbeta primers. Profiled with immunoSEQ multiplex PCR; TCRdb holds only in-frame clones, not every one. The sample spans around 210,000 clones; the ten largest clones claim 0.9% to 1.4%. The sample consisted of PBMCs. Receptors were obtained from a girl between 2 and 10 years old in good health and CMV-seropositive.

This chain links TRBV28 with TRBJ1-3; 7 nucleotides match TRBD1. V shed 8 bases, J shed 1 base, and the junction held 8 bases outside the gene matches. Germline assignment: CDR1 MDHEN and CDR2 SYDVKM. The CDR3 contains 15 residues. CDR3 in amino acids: CASGLGGFSGNTIYF. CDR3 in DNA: TGTGCCAGCGGTCTAGGGGGCTTTTCTGGAAACACCATATATTTT.

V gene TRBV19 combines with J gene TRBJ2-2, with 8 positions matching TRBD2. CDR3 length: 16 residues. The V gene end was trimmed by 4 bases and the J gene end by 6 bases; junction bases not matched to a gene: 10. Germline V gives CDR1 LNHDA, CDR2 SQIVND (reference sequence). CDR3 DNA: TGTGCCAGTAGTACCTCCAACGCGGGAGGCTCCGGGGAGCTGTTTTTT. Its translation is CASSTSNAGGSGELFF. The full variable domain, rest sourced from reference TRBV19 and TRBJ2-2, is DGGITQSPKYLFRKEGQNVTLSCEQNLNHDAMYWYRQDPGQGLRLIYYSQIVNDFQKGDIAEGYSVSREKKESFPLTVTSAQKNPTAFYLCASSTSNAGGSGELFFGEGSRLTVL.

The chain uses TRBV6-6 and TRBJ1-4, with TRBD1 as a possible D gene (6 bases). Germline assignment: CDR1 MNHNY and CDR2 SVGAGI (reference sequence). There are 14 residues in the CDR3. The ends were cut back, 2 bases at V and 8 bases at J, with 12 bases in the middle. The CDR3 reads CASSYEGEGEKLFF. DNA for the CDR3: TGTGCCAGCAGTTACGAGGGGGAGGGGGAAAAACTGTTTTTT.

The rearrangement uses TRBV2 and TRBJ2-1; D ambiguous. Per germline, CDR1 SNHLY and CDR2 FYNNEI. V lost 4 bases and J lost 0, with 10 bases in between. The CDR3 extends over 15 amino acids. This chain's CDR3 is CASSGGPGSYNEQFF. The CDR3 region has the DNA TGTGCCAGCAGTGGCGGTCCCGGCTCCTACAATGAGCAGTTCTTC.

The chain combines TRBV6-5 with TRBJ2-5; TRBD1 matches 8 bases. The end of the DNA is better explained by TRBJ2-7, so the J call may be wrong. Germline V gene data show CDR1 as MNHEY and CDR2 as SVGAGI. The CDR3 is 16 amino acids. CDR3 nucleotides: TGTGCCAGCAGTTACACCGGGACAGGCGATTCCTACGAGCAGTACTTC. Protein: CASSYTGTGDSYEQYF.

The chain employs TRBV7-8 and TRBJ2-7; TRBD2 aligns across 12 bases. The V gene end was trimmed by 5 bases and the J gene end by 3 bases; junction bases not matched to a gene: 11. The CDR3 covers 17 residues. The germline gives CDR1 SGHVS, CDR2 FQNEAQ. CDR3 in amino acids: CASSPPALAGGSYEQYF. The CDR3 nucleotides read TGTGCCAGCAGCCCACCGGCCCTAGCGGGAGGGAGCTACGAGCAGTACTTC.

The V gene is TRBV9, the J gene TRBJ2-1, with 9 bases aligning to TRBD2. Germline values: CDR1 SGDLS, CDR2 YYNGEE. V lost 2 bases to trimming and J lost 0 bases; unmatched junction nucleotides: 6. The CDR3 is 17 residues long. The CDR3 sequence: CASSVSGRPDSYNEQFF. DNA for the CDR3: TGTGCCAGCAGCGTTAGCGGGAGACCCGACTCCTACAATGAGCAGTTCTTC.

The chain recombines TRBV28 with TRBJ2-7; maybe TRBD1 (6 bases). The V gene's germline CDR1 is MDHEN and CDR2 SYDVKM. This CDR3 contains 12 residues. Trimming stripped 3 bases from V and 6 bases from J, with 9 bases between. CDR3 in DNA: TGTGCCAGCAGTTTCGGGACATCCGAGCAGTACTTC. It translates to CASSFGTSEQYF.

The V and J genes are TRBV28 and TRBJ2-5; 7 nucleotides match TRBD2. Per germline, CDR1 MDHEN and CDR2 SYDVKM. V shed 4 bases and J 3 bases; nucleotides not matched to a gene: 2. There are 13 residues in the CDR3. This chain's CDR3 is CASSSLAEETQYF. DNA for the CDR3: TGTGCCAGCAGTTCCCTAGCGGAAGAGACCCAGTACTTC.

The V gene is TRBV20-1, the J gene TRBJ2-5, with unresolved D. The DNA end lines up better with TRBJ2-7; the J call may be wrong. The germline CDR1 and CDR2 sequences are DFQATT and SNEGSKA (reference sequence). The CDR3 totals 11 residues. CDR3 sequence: CSASGNYEQYF. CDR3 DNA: TGCAGTGCTAGCGGCAACTACGAGCAGTACTTC.

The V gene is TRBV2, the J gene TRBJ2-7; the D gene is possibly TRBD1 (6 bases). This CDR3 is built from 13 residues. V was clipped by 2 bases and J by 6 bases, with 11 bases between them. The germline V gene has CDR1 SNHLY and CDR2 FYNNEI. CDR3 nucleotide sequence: TGTGCCAGCAGTGAAACAGGGCGCGGCGAGCAGTACTTC. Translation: CASSETGRGEQYF.

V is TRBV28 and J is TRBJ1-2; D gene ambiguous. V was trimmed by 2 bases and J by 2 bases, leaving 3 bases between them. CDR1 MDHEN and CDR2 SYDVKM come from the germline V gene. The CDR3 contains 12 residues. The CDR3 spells CASSLQNYGYTF. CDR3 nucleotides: TGTGCCAGCAGTTTACAGAACTATGGCTACACCTTC.

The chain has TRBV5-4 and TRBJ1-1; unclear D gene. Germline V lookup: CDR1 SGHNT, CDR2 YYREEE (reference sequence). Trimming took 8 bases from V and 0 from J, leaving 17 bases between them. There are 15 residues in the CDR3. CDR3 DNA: TGTGCCAGTTCCCGGGAGTTTATCATGAACACTGAAGCTTTCTTT. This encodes CASSREFIMNTEAFF. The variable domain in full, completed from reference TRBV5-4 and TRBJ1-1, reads ETGVTQSPTHLIKTRGQQVTLRCSSQSGHNTVSWYQQALGQGPQFIFQYYREEENGRGNFPPRFSGLQFPNYSSELNVNALELDDSALYLCASSREFIMNTEAFFGQGTRLTVV.

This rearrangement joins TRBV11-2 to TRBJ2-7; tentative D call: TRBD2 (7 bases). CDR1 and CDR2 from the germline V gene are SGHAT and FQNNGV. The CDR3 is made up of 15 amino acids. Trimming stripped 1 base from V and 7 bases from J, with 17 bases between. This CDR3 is CASSLGGGPSVEQYF. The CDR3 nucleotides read TGTGCCAGCAGCTTAGGGGGGGGGCCTTCAGTGGAGCAGTACTTC.

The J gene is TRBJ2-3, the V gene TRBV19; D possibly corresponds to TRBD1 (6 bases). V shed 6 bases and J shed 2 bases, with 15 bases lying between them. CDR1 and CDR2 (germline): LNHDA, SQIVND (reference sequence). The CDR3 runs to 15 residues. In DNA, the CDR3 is TGTGCCAGTAGCACTGGGACACCTTCCACAGATACGCAGTATTTT. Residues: CASSTGTPSTDTQYF.

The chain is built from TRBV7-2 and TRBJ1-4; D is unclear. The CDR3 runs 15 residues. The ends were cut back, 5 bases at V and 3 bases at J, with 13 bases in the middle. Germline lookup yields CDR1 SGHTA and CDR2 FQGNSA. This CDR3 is CASSLTPPPNEKLFF. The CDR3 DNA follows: TGTGCCAGCAGCCTGACACCCCCTCCTAATGAAAAACTGTTTTTT.

CDR3 loop: CASSLLGGTSTDTQYF. The CDR3 DNA is TGTGCCAGCAGTTTATTGGGCGGGACTAGCACAGATACGCAGTATTTT. The chain carries TRBV28 and TRBJ2-3, with a possible D match to TRBD2 (6 bases). The CDR3 runs to 16 residues. V was cut by 1 base and J by 0 bases, with 11 bases left in between. Germline loops: CDR1 MDHEN, CDR2 SYDVKM.